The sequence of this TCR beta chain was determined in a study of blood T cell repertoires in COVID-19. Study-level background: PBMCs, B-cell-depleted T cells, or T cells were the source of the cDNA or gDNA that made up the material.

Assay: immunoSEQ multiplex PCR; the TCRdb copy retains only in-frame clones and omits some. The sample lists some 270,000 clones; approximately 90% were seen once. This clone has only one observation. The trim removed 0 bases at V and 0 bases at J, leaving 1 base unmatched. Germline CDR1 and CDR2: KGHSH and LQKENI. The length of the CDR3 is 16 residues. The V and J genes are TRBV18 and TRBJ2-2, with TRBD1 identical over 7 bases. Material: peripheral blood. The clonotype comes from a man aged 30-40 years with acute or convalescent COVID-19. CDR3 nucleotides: TGTGCCAGCTCACCACCGGGACAGTCGAACACCGGGGAGCTGTTTTTT. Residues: CASSPPGQSNTGELFF.